This entry lists 9 T cell receptor beta chains sequenced from one sample in a study of shared clonotypes between healthy human individuals. Repertoires were generated with immunoSEQ multiplex PCR, while TCRdb's copy carries only in-frame clones and drops some. The sample yields about 490,000 clones, 60% to 85% seen once. The sample consisted of PBMCs. These receptors were obtained from a woman between 40 and 55 years old in good health. Some clones in this sample may be carry-over from other donors' samples.

The CDR3 loop is CASSPPGQGGDQPQHF. CDR3 DNA sequence: TGTGCCAGCAGTCCGCCGGGACAGGGGGGGGATCAGCCCCAGCATTTT. V and J are TRBV2 and TRBJ1-5; TRBD1 matches at 11 bases. The V gene end was trimmed by 5 bases and the J gene end by 5 bases; junction bases not matched to a gene: 8. The germline CDR1 and CDR2 sequences are SNHLY and FYNNEI. The CDR3 covers 16 residues.

The chain uses TRBV29-1 and TRBJ2-7; tentatively, D is TRBD2 (6 bases). Germline-derived CDR1 and CDR2 are SQVTM and ANQGSEA. The germline V and J ends were trimmed by 1 base and 6 bases, with 16 bases remaining between them. This CDR3 spans 14 amino acids. This CDR3 is CSVEVSGNPGEQYF. The CDR3 DNA follows: TGCAGCGTTGAAGTTAGCGGCAACCCTGGCGAGCAGTACTTC.

This clone was counted only a few times. This chain uses TRBV10-2 with TRBJ1-1; no definite D call. V was trimmed by 2 bases and J by 1 base, leaving 5 bases between them. CDR3 size: 13 residues. CDR1 and CDR2 (germline): WSHSY, SAAADI. The CDR3 DNA reads as TGCGCCAGCAGTGAGACAGCGAACACTGAAGCTTTCTTT. Its translation: CASSETANTEAFF.

The CDR3, as DNA: TGTGCCTGGAGCCTCAGGGACAGGGGAGACAATGAGCAGTTCTTC. Protein product: CAWSLRDRGDNEQFF. The chain carries TRBV30 and TRBJ2-1; 10 positions agree with TRBD1. This CDR3 is built from 15 residues. Germline trimming cut 3 bases from V and 5 bases from J; bases unmatched to any gene: 7. Germline V gene lookup returns CDR1 GTSNPN and CDR2 SVGIG (reference sequence).

The rearrangement links TRBV10-1 to TRBJ2-2; TRBD1 matches 9 bases. The V gene end was trimmed by 3 bases and the J gene end by 3 bases; junction bases not matched to a gene: 5. The CDR3 contains 16 residues. Germline values: CDR1 WNHNN, CDR2 SYGVQD (reference sequence). For the CDR3, the DNA is TGCGCCAGCAGTGATACAGGGGGCGGATACACCGGGGAGCTGTTTTTT. Amino acids: CASSDTGGGYTGELFF.

The chain recombines TRBV5-1 with TRBJ2-3; TRBD2 aligns across 8 bases. V lost 0 bases, J lost 2 bases, and 11 bases stayed unmatched. Per germline, CDR1 SGHRS and CDR2 YFSETQ. This CDR3 has 18 residues. CDR3 DNA: TGCGCCAGCAGCTTGGAGGGGAGCGGGAGAGGGTACACAGATACGCAGTATTTT. This sequence encodes CASSLEGSGRGYTDTQYF. Based on the CDR3 plus reference TRBV5-1 and TRBJ2-3, the full variable domain is KAGVTQTPRYLIKTRGQQVTLSCSPISGHRSVSWYQQTPGQGLQFLFEYFSETQRNKGNFPGRFSGRQFSNSRSEMNVSTLELGDSALYLCASSLEGSGRGYTDTQYFGPGTRLTVL.

Notes on this clone: A much larger clone lies a single base off, so this may be a read error. The chain carries TRBV6-5 and TRBJ2-7; TRBD1 aligns across 7 bases. Germline V lookup: CDR1 MNHEY, CDR2 SVGAGI. The CDR3 is made up of 14 amino acids. In nucleotides, the CDR3 is TGTGCCGGCAGTCTGTGGGACAGAACCTACGAGCAGTACTTC. It encodes CAGSLWDRTYEQYF.

The CDR3 is CASSNGQGTPYEQYF. The CDR3 nucleotides read TGTGCCAGTAGTAACGGACAGGGGACCCCCTACGAGCAGTACTTC. The V and J genes are TRBV19 and TRBJ2-7; 9 positions agree with TRBD1. This CDR3 has 15 amino acids. V lost 4 bases to trimming and J lost 2 bases; unmatched junction nucleotides: 6. The germline V gene has CDR1 LNHDA and CDR2 SQIVND (reference sequence).

CDR3 nucleotides: TGTGCCAGCAGCTTAGCGGGTAGTGTTTCTGAGCAGTTCTTC. Amino acids: CASSLAGSVSEQFF. The chain carries TRBV7-2 and TRBJ2-1; D not certain. The CDR3 extends over 14 amino acids. Trimming left V 0 bases short and J 9 bases short, with 12 bases between. Germline lookup yields CDR1 SGHTA and CDR2 FQGNSA.